This is a list of T cell receptor beta chains from one sample in a study of CD8 T cells in Susac syndrome. From the immunoSEQ multiplex PCR reads, TCRdb called clonotypes with MiXCR, one entry per CDR3 protein. The sample includes 150,000 to 200,000 distinct CDR3 sequences, just over 90% of them seen just once. The sample consisted of CD4+ T cells from PBMCs. These receptors originate from a human donor in good health. The CDR3 runs from the conserved cysteine through the conserved F or W. A D gene is named only where the DNA matches it firmly. Clone size is given for some rows only: seen once, a few or many times, or a class if the clone is expanded.

D,J,V,size,CDR3,DNA
TRBD1,TRBJ1-2,TRBV29-1,NA,CSATGDPVGGYTF,TGCAGCGCAACAGGGGACCCGGTTGGGGGCTACACCTTC
NA,TRBJ2-3,TRBV9,NA,CASSRVLSTDTQYF,TGTGCCAGCAGCAGGGTCCTAAGCACAGATACGCAGTATTTT
TRBD1,TRBJ2-7,TRBV6-6,NA,CASTGTGSSYEQYF,TGTGCCAGCACTGGGACAGGATCTTCCTACGAGCAGTACTTC
NA,TRBJ1-1,TRBV29-1,NA,CSVTSDTNTEAFF,TGCAGCGTTACCTCGGATACGAACACTGAAGCTTTCTTT
TRBD1,TRBJ2-5,TRBV6-5,NA,CASSYSRTGEKETQYF,TGTGCCAGCAGTTACTCCCGGACAGGGGAAAAAGAGACCCAGTACTTC
NA,TRBJ2-7,TRBV4-1,NA,CASSQVDKTYEQYF,TGCGCCAGCAGCCAAGTCGACAAAACCTACGAGCAGTACTTC
TRBD1,TRBJ1-1,TRBV2,once,CASTGYRGLQAFF,TGTGCCAGCACCGGATACAGGGGGCTGCAAGCTTTCTTT
TRBD2,TRBJ2-3,TRBV7-3,NA,CASSSSGGAQYTQYF,TGTGCCAGCAGCTCTAGCGGGGGGGCCCAATATACGCAGTATTTT
NA,TRBJ1-2,TRBV5-1,NA,CASGEVYGYTF,TGCGCCAGCGGGGAAGTCTATGGCTACACCTTC
NA,TRBJ1-1,TRBV20-1,NA,CSARGSLNTEAFF,TGCAGTGCTAGGGGGTCATTAAACACTGAAGCTTTCTTT
NA,TRBJ1-5,TRBV6-6,NA,CASRGGTSSNQPQHF,TGTGCCAGCAGGGGGGGGACCTCTAGCAATCAGCCCCAGCATTTT
NA,TRBJ2-1,TRBV3-1,NA,CASSHLGGTSSYNEQFF,TGTGCCAGCAGCCACCTAGGGGGGACAAGCTCCTACAATGAGCAGTTCTTC
NA,TRBJ2-2,TRBV7-2,NA,CASSLYGAVGPGELFF,TGTGCCAGCAGCTTATATGGGGCGGTGGGCCCCGGGGAGCTGTTTTTT
TRBD1,TRBJ2-1,TRBV18,NA,CASSPGQLGVNNEQFF,TGTGCCAGCTCACCGGGACAGCTGGGGGTTAACAATGAGCAGTTCTTC
TRBD2,TRBJ2-7,TRBV20-1,once,CSAPQTGGEQYF,TGCAGTGCTCCCCAGACGGGGGGCGAGCAGTACTTC
NA,TRBJ1-5,TRBV6-2/TRBV6-3,once,CASSYVVSNQPQHF,TGTGCCAGCAGTTACGTCGTTAGCAATCAGCCCCAGCATTTT
TRBD2,TRBJ2-5,TRBV11-2,NA,CASSWLRTSGLSETQYF,TGTGCCAGCAGCTGGCTCAGGACTAGCGGACTTAGTGAGACCCAGTACTTC
NA,TRBJ2-5,TRBV29-1,few,CSVGQGPGETQYF,TGCAGCGTTGGGCAGGGGCCAGGAGAGACCCAGTACTTC
NA,TRBJ1-1,TRBV19,NA,CASYGHQLNTEAFF,TGTGCCAGTTATGGACACCAACTGAACACTGAAGCTTTCTTT
NA,TRBJ1-2,TRBV20-1,NA,CSAGGTSNYGYTF,TGCAGTGCCGGGGGGACCTCAAACTATGGCTACACCTTC
NA,TRBJ1-2,TRBV5-1,NA,CASSAGLTPRYGYTF,TGCGCCAGCAGCGCGGGCCTTACTCCTCGCTATGGCTACACCTTC
NA,TRBJ1-2,TRBV6-1,NA,CASSPDSLSLGYTF,TGTGCCAGCAGTCCGGACAGCTTATCCCTGGGCTACACCTTC
NA,TRBJ2-7,TRBV25-1,NA,CASSETGHEQYF,TGTGCCAGCAGTGAAACGGGTCACGAGCAGTACTTC
NA,TRBJ1-2,TRBV12-3/TRBV12-4,NA,CASRQQREGYTF,TGTGCCAGCAGGCAGCAGCGGGAGGGCTACACCTTC
TRBD1,TRBJ2-3,TRBV24-1,NA,CATSDYGTGRDTQYF,TGTGCCACCAGTGATTACGGGACAGGGAGAGATACGCAGTATTTT
NA,TRBJ2-2,TRBV20-1,NA,CSATRQTGTGELFF,TGCAGTGCTACCCGACAGACGGGCACCGGGGAGCTGTTTTTT
NA,TRBJ1-5,TRBV12-3/TRBV12-4,NA,CASSLTGGHQPQHF,TGTGCCAGCAGTTTGACAGGTGGGCATCAGCCCCAGCATTTT
NA,TRBJ1-5,TRBV6-5,NA,CASSYSWEGNQPQHF,TGTGCCAGCAGTTACTCGTGGGAAGGCAATCAGCCCCAGCATTTT
NA,TRBJ1-2,TRBV29-1,NA,CSVEDRTDNYGYTF,TGCAGCGTTGAAGACCGGACAGATAACTATGGCTACACCTTC
NA,TRBJ1-4,TRBV25-1,NA,CASREDVDEKLFF,TGTGCCAGCCGGGAGGACGTGGATGAAAAACTGTTTTTT
TRBD2,TRBJ2-3,TRBV12-3/TRBV12-4,NA,CASSLSASGGDTQYF,TGTGCCAGCAGTTTAAGCGCTAGCGGGGGGGATACGCAGTATTTT
NA,TRBJ2-2,TRBV5-6,NA,CASTDTVGELFF,TGTGCCAGCACCGATACGGTCGGGGAGCTGTTTTTT
NA,TRBJ1-1,TRBV6-5,NA,CASSFVPGSTEAFF,TGTGCCAGCAGTTTCGTCCCCGGGAGCACTGAAGCTTTCTTT
NA,TRBJ1-5,TRBV19,NA,CASTSQGYDQPQHF,TGTGCCAGTACTTCTCAGGGGTACGATCAGCCCCAGCATTTT
TRBD1,TRBJ1-5,TRBV30,NA,CAWSAKTGDRPQHF,TGTGCCTGGAGTGCAAAGACAGGGGACCGGCCCCAGCATTTT
TRBD2,TRBJ2-7,TRBV11-2,NA,CASSFSGGPYEQYF,TGTGCCAGCAGCTTTAGCGGGGGTCCTTACGAGCAGTACTTC
TRBD2,TRBJ2-1,TRBV18,NA,CASSPASGTYNEQFF,TGTGCCAGCTCACCAGCTAGCGGGACCTACAATGAGCAGTTCTTC
NA,TRBJ2-6,TRBV5-1,NA,CASSDPDSGLRSGANVLTF,TGCGCCAGCAGCGACCCAGACAGTGGCCTGAGGTCTGGGGCCAACGTCCTGACTTTC
NA,TRBJ2-5,TRBV29-1,NA,CSVLWGYQETQYF,TGCAGCGTCCTATGGGGGTACCAAGAGACCCAGTACTTC
NA,TRBJ2-1,TRBV11-2,NA,CASSLRSFAYNEQFF,TGTGCCAGCAGCTTAAGGTCTTTTGCCTACAATGAGCAGTTCTTC
TRBD1,TRBJ1-1,TRBV3-1,NA,CASSQGQGYGEAFF,TGTGCCAGCAGCCAGGGACAGGGTTATGGTGAAGCTTTCTTT
NA,TRBJ1-2,TRBV21-1,once,CASIGAANYGYTF,TGTGCCAGCATTGGGGCAGCAAACTATGGCTACACCTTC
TRBD1,TRBJ1-1,TRBV15,NA,CATSSPQGARTEAFF,TGTGCCACCAGCAGCCCACAGGGGGCGCGGACTGAAGCTTTCTTT
NA,TRBJ2-1,TRBV3-1,NA,CASSDDSVYYNEQFF,TGTGCCAGCAGCGACGACTCCGTTTATTACAATGAGCAGTTCTTC
NA,TRBJ2-7,TRBV20-1,NA,CSASDQTGHGDYEQYF,TGCAGTGCTAGCGACCAAACAGGACACGGCGACTACGAGCAGTACTTC
NA,TRBJ1-2,TRBV15,NA,CATSRGAGTGYTF,TGTGCCACCAGCAGGGGGGCTGGGACTGGCTACACCTTC
NA,TRBJ1-1,TRBV5-1,once,CASSPRDLNTEAFF,TGCGCCAGCAGCCCCAGGGACTTGAACACTGAAGCTTTCTTT
NA,TRBJ2-5,TRBV20-1,NA,CSAQGFGETQYF,TGCAGTGCTCAAGGATTCGGAGAGACCCAGTACTTC
NA,TRBJ1-1,TRBV3-1,NA,CASSQDHDANTEAFF,TGTGCCAGCAGCCAAGATCATGACGCGAACACTGAAGCTTTCTTT
TRBD1,TRBJ1-2,TRBV12-3/TRBV12-4,NA,CASSLGQSHYGYTF,TGTGCCAGCAGTCTGGGACAGTCCCACTATGGCTACACCTTC